Listed below are T cell receptor beta chains from one sample, sequenced in a study of beta chain features in type 1 diabetes. Repertoires were generated with immunoSEQ multiplex PCR, while TCRdb's copy carries only in-frame clones and drops some. The table lists hundreds of thousands of clones, about 14% of them singletons, with approximately 0.043% in the top ten. The sequenced sample consisted of naive CD4+ T cells from blood. Receptors originate from a man aged 18 to 35 with type 1 diabetes. Each CDR3 is given with its conserved first and last residue. The D gene is left open where the match is weak. Some rows mark clone size as missing; the rest say once, few, many or name a class of expanded clone.

V	D	J	size	CDR3	DNA
TRBV7-9	.	TRBJ2-7	few	CASTSWYEQYF	TGTGCCAGTACCTCTTGGTACGAGCAGTACTTC
TRBV4-1	TRBD2	TRBJ2-3	.	CASSQGTSRDTQYF	TGCGCCAGCAGCCAAGGGACTAGCAGGGATACGCAGTATTTT
TRBV5-1	.	TRBJ2-3	few	CASSLFWGPSTDTQYF	TGCGCCAGCAGCTTGTTCTGGGGCCCGAGCACAGATACGCAGTATTTT
TRBV14	.	TRBJ2-2	few	CASSEDWNTGELFF	TGTGCCAGCAGCGAGGACTGGAACACCGGGGAGCTGTTTTTT
TRBV18	.	TRBJ1-1	few	CASSPAANTEAFF	TGTGCCAGCTCACCAGCCGCGAACACTGAAGCTTTCTTT
TRBV7-9	.	TRBJ2-5	many	CASSSPWAQYF	TGTGCCAGCAGCTCCCCGTGGGCCCAGTACTTC
TRBV28	.	TRBJ1-2	few	CASSFTLGNSYGYTF	TGTGCCAGCAGTTTTACTCTCGGTAACTCCTATGGCTACACCTTC
TRBV5-1	TRBD1	TRBJ2-5	few	CASRKTGTGAPQETQYF	TGCGCCAGCAGAAAAACCGGGACAGGGGCGCCCCAAGAGACCCAGTACTTC
TRBV9	.	TRBJ2-7	.	CANLRGADTYEQYF	TGTGCCAATCTCAGGGGGGCCGATACCTACGAGCAGTACTTC
TRBV6-6	.	TRBJ2-5	few	CASSPRQETQYF	TGTGCCAGCAGTCCACGACAAGAGACCCAGTACTTC
TRBV7-2	TRBD2	TRBJ2-7	.	CASSPSGSRRGEQYF	TGTGCCAGCAGTCCTAGCGGGTCTAGAAGAGGCGAGCAGTACTTC
TRBV14	TRBD2	TRBJ2-3	.	CASSQPVAGVWGDTQYF	TGTGCCAGCAGCCAGCCCGTAGCGGGAGTTTGGGGAGATACGCAGTATTTT
TRBV7-2	.	TRBJ1-5	.	CASSPFRGAGNQPQHF	TGTGCCAGCAGCCCCTTTAGAGGGGCAGGCAATCAGCCCCAGCATTTT
TRBV15	.	TRBJ2-3	.	CATSRDSRRPSTDTQYF	TGTGCCACCAGCAGAGATTCCCGACGTCCTAGCACAGATACGCAGTATTTT
TRBV30	TRBD1	TRBJ1-5	.	CAWSVTGTGLQPQHF	TGTGCCTGGAGTGTGACCGGGACAGGGTTGCAGCCCCAGCATTTT
TRBV19	.	TRBJ1-1	few	CASSMFGVTEAFF	TGTGCCAGTAGTATGTTCGGGGTAACTGAAGCTTTCTTT
TRBV9	.	TRBJ2-1	.	CASSVQVKDEQFF	TGTGCCAGCAGCGTACAAGTTAAGGATGAGCAGTTCTTC
TRBV19	.	TRBJ2-2	few	CARRKITGELFF	TGTGCCAGGCGGAAAATCACCGGGGAGCTGTTTTTT
TRBV28	TRBD1	TRBJ2-7	few	CASSAGQGASYEQYF	TGTGCCAGCAGTGCGGGACAGGGGGCTTCCTACGAGCAGTACTTC
TRBV19	TRBD1	TRBJ2-7	.	CASSQTGTGNYEQYF	TGTGCCAGTAGTCAAACCGGGACAGGGAACTACGAGCAATACTTC
TRBV29-1	.	TRBJ2-2	.	CSVRQDGNTGELFF	TGCAGCGTCCGACAGGACGGGAACACCGGGGAGCTGTTTTTT
TRBV27	.	TRBJ1-2	few	CATNNKDGYTF	TGTGCCACGAATAACAAGGATGGCTACACCTTC
TRBV4-1	TRBD2	TRBJ2-2	few	CASSPGRAKTGELFF	TGCGCCAGCAGCCCCGGGAGGGCCAAGACCGGGGAGCTGTTTTTT
TRBV20-1	TRBD1	TRBJ2-1	.	CSAHRGNEQFF	TGCAGTGCTCACAGGGGCAATGAGCAGTTCTTC